This T cell receptor beta chain is from a study of blood T cell repertoires in COVID-19. There are 14 residues in the CDR3. Trimming left V 4 bases short and J 2 bases short, with 11 bases between. Germline V gives CDR1 PRHDT, CDR2 FYEKMQ (reference sequence). Profiling relied on immunoSEQ multiplex PCR, and the TCRdb table lists in-frame clones only, not all of them. The table shows over 70,000 clones, with roughly 82% occurring only once. The receptor's source is a woman over 75 with active or convalescent COVID-19. The chain links TRBV13 to TRBJ2-5; tentatively, D is TRBD1 (6 bases). Sample: peripheral blood. CDR3 in amino acids: CASSSGQSQETQYF. DNA for the CDR3: TGTGCCAGCAGCTCCGGACAGAGTCAAGAGACCCAGTACTTC.